A single sample gave rise to the 8 T cell receptor beta chains below, sequenced in a study of shared clonotypes between healthy human individuals. Naive CD8 isolation took CD45RO-negative cells positively selected for CCR7 and excluded terminally differentiated effector memory CD45RA+ cells. Produced via immunoSEQ multiplex PCR; TCRdb's table is partial and in-frame only. Of roughly 890,000 clones listed, 90% to 95% are singletons. The specimen sequenced was naive CD8+ T cells sorted from blood. These receptors were taken from a man aged 30 to 39 in good health.

The chain carries TRBV9 and TRBJ1-5; possible D gene TRBD1, 6 bases. CDR3 length equals 15 residues. V was shortened by 0 bases and J by 1 base, with 8 bases between the two germline ends. CDR1 is SGDLS, CDR2 YYNGEE, per germline. The CDR3 region is CASSVGDRSNQPQHF. CDR3 sequence (DNA): TGTGCCAGCAGCGTAGGAGACAGGAGCAATCAGCCCCAGCATTTT.

V and J are TRBV5-1 and TRBJ2-3; 10 nucleotides line up with TRBD2. The germline V gene encodes CDR1 SGHRS and CDR2 YFSETQ. This CDR3 region has 15 residues. The trim removed 1 base at V and 6 bases at J, leaving 5 bases unmatched. The DNA for the CDR3 is TGCGCCAGCAGCTTGCTAGCGGGAGTGGGGGATACGCAGTATTTT. Protein product: CASSLLAGVGDTQYF.

The rearrangement links TRBV5-4 to TRBJ2-5; D is ambiguous. V was shortened by 1 base and J by 3 bases, with 7 bases between the two germline ends. The CDR3 totals 13 residues. The germline gives CDR1 SGHNT, CDR2 YYREEE (reference sequence). The CDR3 DNA is TGTGCCAGCAGCTTGACAGCAGAAGAGACCCAGTACTTC. This codes for CASSLTAEETQYF.

The chain uses TRBV5-6 and TRBJ1-1, with D hard to call. The germline V and J ends were trimmed by 3 bases and 3 bases, with 6 bases remaining between them. CDR3 length: 12 residues. CDR1 is SGHDT and CDR2 is YYEEEE in the germline V gene. CDR3 amino acids: CASSSLDTEAFF. The CDR3, as DNA: TGTGCCAGCAGCTCCCTCGACACTGAAGCTTTCTTT.

J is TRBJ2-7 and V is TRBV2; D may be TRBD1 or TRBD2 (6 bases each). The V gene lost 10 bases and the J gene lost 3 bases, with 13 bases spanning the gap. This CDR3 region has 12 residues. Germline V gives CDR1 SNHLY, CDR2 FYNNEI. Written as DNA, the CDR3 is TGTGCCACCTTAGCGGACAGCTACGAGCAGTACTTC. Amino acid sequence: CATLADSYEQYF.

The chain links TRBV29-1 to TRBJ1-4; TRBD1 matches 7 bases. The germline V gene encodes CDR1 SQVTM and CDR2 ANQGSEA. V dropped 1 base and J dropped 3; count of bases not matched to a gene: 2. The CDR3 is 14 amino acids. The CDR3 DNA sequence: TGCAGCGTTGAAGTAACAGGGGCTAATGAAAAACTGTTTTTT. Protein sequence: CSVEVTGANEKLFF.

The V call is TRBV27, the J call TRBJ2-7, with D perhaps matching TRBD2 (6 bases). The germline V and J ends were trimmed by 4 bases and 3 bases, with 16 bases remaining between them. The CDR3 totals 15 residues. Germline lookup yields CDR1 MNHEY and CDR2 SMNVEV (reference sequence). CDR3 bases: TGTGCCAGCAGTTCGGCGAGATGGGGGGTCTACGAGCAGTACTTC. Translated, it gives CASSSARWGVYEQYF.

This clone appeared a single time. The J gene is TRBJ2-7, the V gene TRBV29-1; 8 positions match TRBD1. The junction had 6 bases not matched to a gene; V was cut back by 4 bases and J by 7 bases. The germline V gene encodes CDR1 SQVTM and CDR2 ANQGSEA. The CDR3 length is 12 residues. The CDR3 DNA sequence: TGCAGCGTTGCCAGGGGGCGAAGAGAGCAGTACTTC. Protein sequence: CSVARGRREQYF.